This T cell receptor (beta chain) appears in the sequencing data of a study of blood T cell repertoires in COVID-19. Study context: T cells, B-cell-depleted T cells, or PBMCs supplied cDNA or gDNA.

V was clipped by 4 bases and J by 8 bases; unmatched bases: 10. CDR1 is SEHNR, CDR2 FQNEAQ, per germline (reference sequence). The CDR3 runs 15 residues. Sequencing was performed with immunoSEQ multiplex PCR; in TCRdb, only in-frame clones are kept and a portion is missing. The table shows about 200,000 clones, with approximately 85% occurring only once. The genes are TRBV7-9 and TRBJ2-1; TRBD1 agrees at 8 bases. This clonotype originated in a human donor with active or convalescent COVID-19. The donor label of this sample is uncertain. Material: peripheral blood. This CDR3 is CASSSWTGWGDEQFF. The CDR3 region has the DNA TGTGCCAGCAGCTCCTGGACAGGGTGGGGGGATGAGCAGTTCTTC. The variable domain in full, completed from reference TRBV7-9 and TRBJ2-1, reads DTGVSQNPRHKITKRGQNVTFRCDPISEHNRLYWYRQTLGQGPEFLTYFQNEAQLEKSRLLSDRFSAERPKGSFSTLEIQRTEQGDSAMYLCASSSWTGWGDEQFFGPGTRLTVL.